This T cell receptor beta chain derives from a study of blood T cells in healthy people across ages. Study-wide results and limits: Fewer expanded clones and more diversity marked long-lived versus aged donors. Per-million-T-cell TCR beta diversity fell roughly linearly with age.

Primers used in a second PCR of roughly 6 to 12 cycles were a sample-barcoded 5' primer and a J-beta primer mix. Template switching added a 12-random-nucleotide identifier to every cDNA molecule. In TCRdb, the 5' RACE reads were re-called with MiXCR into one record per CDR3 protein. The profile covers more than 1 million distinct CDR3 sequences, with under 45% appearing a single time and approximately 20% taken by the ten largest. The CDR3 spans 14 residues. Trimming took 5 bases from V and 4 from J; bases not matched to a gene: 4. This clonotype was seen ten or more times. Antigen specificity is unknown.

The sequence was collected from a woman aged 55-75 years in good health. Sequencing was done on a sample of blood. The J gene is TRBJ2-5, the V gene TRBV12-3 or TRBV12-4; 10 nucleotides line up with TRBD2. The CDR3 here is CASSPRTSGETQYF. CDR3 DNA: TGTGCCAGCAGTCCCCGGACTAGCGGAGAGACCCAGTACTTC.